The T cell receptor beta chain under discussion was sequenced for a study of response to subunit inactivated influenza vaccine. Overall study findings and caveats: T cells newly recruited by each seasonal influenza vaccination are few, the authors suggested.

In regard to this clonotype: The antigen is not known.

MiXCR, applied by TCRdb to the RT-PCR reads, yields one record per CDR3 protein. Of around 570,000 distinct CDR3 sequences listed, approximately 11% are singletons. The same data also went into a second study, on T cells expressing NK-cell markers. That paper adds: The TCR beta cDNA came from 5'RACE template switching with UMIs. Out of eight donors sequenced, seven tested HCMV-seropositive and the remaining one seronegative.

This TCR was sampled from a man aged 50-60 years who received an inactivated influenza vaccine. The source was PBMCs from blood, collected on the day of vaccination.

CDR3 sequence reads: CASSTQGTDTQYF. The CDR3 nucleotides read TGCGCCAGCTCGACGCAGGGAACAGATACGCAGTATTTT. V is TRBV5-1 and J is TRBJ2-3; weak D call: TRBD1 (5 bases). V gave up 7 bases and J gave up 3 bases, with 12 bases separating them. The CDR3 spans 13 residues. From germline, CDR1 is SGHRS and CDR2 YFSETQ.